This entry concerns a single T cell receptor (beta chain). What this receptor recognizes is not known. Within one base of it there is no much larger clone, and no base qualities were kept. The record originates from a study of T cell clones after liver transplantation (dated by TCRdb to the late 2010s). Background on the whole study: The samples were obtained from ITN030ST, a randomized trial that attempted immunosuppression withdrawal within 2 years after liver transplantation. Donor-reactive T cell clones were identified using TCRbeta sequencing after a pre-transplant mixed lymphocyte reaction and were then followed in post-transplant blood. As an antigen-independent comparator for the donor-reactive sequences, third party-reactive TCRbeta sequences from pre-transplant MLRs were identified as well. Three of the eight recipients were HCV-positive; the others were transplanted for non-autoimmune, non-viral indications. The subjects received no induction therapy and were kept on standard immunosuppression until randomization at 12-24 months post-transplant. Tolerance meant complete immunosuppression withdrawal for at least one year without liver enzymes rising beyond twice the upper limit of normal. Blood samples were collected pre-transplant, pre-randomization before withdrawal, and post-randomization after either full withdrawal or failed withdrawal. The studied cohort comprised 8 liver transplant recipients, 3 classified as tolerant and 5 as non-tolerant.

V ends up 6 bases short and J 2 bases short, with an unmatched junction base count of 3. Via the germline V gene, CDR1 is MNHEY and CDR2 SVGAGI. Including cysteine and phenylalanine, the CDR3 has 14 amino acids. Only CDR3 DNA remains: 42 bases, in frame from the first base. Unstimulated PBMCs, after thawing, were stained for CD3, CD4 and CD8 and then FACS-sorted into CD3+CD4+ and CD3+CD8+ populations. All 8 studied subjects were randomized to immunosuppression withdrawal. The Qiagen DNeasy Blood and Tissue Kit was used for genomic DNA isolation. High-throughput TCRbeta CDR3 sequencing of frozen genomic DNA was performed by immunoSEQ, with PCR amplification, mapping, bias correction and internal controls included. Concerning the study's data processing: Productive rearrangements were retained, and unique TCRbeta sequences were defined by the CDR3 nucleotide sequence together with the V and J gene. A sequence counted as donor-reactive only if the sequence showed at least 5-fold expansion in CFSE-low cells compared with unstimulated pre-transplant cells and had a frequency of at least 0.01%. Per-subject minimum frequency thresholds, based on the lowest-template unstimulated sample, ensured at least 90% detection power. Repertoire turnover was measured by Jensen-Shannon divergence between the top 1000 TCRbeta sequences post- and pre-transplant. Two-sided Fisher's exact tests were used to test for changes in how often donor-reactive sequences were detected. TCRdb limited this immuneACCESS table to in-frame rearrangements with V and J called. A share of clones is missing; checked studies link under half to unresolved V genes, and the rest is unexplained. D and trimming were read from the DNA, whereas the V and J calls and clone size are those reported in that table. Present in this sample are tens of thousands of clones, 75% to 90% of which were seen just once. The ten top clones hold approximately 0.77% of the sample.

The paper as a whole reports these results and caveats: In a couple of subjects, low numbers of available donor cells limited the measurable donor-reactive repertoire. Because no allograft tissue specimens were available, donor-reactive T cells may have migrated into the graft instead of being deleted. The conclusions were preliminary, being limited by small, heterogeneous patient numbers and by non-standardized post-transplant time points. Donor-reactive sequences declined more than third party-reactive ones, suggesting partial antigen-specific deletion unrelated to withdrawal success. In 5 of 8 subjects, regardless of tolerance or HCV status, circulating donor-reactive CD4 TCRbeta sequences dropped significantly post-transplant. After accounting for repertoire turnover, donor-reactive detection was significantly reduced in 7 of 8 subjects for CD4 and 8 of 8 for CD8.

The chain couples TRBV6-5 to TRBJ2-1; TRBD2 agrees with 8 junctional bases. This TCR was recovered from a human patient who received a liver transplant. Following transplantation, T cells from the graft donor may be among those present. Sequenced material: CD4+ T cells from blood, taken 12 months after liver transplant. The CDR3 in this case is CASRLSGTYNEQFF. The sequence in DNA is TGTGCCAGCAGGCTTAGCGGGACCTACAATGAGCAGTTCTTC.